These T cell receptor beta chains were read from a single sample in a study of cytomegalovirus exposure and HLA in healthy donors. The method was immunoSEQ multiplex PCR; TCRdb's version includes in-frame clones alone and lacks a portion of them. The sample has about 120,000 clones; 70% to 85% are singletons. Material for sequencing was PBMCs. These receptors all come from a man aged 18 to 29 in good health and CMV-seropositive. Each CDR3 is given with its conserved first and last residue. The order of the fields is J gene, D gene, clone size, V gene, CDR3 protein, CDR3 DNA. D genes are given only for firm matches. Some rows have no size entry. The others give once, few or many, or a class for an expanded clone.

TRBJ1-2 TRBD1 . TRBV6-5 CASSRDRGQGYGYTF TGTGCCAGCAGTAGGGACAGGGGGCAGGGGTATGGCTACACCTTC
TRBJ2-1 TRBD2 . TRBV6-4 CASSEAPGGPGNEQFF TGTGCCAGCAGTGAAGCCCCGGGGGGGCCGGGGAATGAGCAGTTCTTC
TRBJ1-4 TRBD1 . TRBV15 CATSRVVPGQGGEKLFF TGTGCCACCAGCAGAGTCGTCCCTGGGCAGGGGGGAGAAAAACTGTTTTTT
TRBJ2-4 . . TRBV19 CASSDVGGQNIQYF TGTGCCAGTAGTGATGTAGGGGGACAAAACATTCAGTACTTC
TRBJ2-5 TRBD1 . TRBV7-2 CASSLVGQQETQYF TGTGCCAGCAGCTTAGTGGGACAGCAAGAGACCCAGTACTTC
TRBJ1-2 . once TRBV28 CASRLSGGGYTF TGTGCCAGCAGATTATCGGGTGGTGGCTACACCTTC
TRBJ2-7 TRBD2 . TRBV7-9 CASSPWTSTYEQYF TGTGCCAGCAGCCCTTGGACTAGTACCTACGAGCAGTACTTC
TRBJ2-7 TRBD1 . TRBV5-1 CASSLDQGAVYEQYF TGCGCCAGCAGCTTGGACCAGGGGGCGGTCTACGAGCAGTACTTC
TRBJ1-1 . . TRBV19 CATQGIYGNTEAFF TGTGCCACCCAGGGCATATACGGAAACACTGAAGCTTTCTTT
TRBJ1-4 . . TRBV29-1 CSVAWGLEKLFF TGCAGCGTTGCATGGGGACTTGAAAAACTGTTTTTT
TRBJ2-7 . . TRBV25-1 CASRKGTAYEQYF TGTGCCAGCAGAAAAGGGACTGCCTACGAGCAGTACTTC
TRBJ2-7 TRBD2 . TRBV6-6 CASSQYSQRESHEQYF TGTGCCAGCAGTCAATATTCACAGCGGGAGTCCCACGAGCAGTACTTC
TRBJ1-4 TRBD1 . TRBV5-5 CASSFRLDRSNEKLFF TGTGCCAGCAGCTTCCGCCTGGACAGGAGTAATGAAAAACTGTTTTTT
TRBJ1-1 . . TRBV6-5 CASRTRYTEAFF TGTGCCAGCAGGACTAGATACACTGAAGCTTTCTTT
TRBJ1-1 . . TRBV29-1 CSLTGGDTEAFF TGCAGCTTAACGGGGGGAGACACTGAAGCTTTCTTT
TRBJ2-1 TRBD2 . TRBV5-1 CASTLAGVYNEQFF TGCGCCAGCACCCTAGCGGGAGTCTACAATGAGCAGTTCTTC
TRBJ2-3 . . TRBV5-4 CASSLVAGLTDTQYF TGTGCCAGCAGCTTGGTGGCGGGATTGACAGATACGCAGTATTTT
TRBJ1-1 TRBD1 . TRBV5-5 CASSLGTGTEAFF TGTGCCAGCAGCTTGGGGACAGGCACTGAAGCTTTCTTT
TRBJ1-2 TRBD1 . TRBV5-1 CASSSQGGAYGYTF TGCGCCAGCAGCTCGCAGGGGGGCGCTTATGGCTACACCTTC
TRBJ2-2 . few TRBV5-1 CASNIAPDTGELFF TGCGCCAGCAACATAGCCCCGGACACCGGGGAGCTGTTTTTT
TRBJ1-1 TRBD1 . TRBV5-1 CASSPKPGQLNTEAFF TGCGCCAGCAGCCCAAAACCGGGACAGCTGAACACTGAAGCTTTCTTT
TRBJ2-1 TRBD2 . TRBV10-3 CAITEASGVPYNEQFF TGTGCCATCACCGAGGCTAGCGGGGTCCCCTACAATGAGCAGTTCTTC
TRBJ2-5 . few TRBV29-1 CSVRSGETQYF TGCAGCGTTAGGAGTGGAGAGACCCAGTACTTC
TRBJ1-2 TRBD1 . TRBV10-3 CAISVRDSPNYGYTF TGTGCCATCAGTGTCCGGGACAGTCCTAACTATGGCTACACCTTC
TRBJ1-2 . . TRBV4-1 CASSQDPPVGGYTF TGCGCCAGCAGCCAAGATCCGCCGGTCGGTGGCTACACCTTC
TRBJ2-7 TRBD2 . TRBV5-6 CASSSLAGGPYEQYF TGTGCCAGCAGCTCATTAGCGGGGGGGCCTTACGAGCAGTACTTC
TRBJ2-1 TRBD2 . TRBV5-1 CASSSTSGIFNEQFF TGCGCCAGCAGCTCGACTAGCGGGATCTTCAATGAGCAGTTCTTC
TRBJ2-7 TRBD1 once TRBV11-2 CASSFTGTGYEQYF TGTGCCAGCAGCTTTACCGGGACAGGCTACGAGCAGTACTTC
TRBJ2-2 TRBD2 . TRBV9 CASTPGGDTGELFF TGTGCCAGCACTCCCGGGGGGGACACCGGGGAGCTGTTTTTT